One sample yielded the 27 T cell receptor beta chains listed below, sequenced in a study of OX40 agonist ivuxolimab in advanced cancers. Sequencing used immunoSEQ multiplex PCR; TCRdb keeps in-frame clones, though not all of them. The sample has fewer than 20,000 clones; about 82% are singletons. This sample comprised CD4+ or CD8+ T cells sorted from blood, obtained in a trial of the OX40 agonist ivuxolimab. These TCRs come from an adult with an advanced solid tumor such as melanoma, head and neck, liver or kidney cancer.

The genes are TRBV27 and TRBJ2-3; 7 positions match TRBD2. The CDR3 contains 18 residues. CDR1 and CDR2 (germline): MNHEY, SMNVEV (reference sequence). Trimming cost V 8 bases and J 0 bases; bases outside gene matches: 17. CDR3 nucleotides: TGTGCCAGCCTCCTTACCGGGGGGACCGGGAGGAGCACAGATACGCAGTATTTT. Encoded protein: CASLLTGGTGRSTDTQYF.

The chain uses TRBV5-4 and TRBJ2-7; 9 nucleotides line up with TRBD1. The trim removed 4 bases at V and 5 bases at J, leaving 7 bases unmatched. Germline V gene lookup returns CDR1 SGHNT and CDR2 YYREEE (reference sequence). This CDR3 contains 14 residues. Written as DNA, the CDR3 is TGTGCCAGCAGCCCGAACAGGGGGCCAAACGAGCAGTACTTC. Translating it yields CASSPNRGPNEQYF.

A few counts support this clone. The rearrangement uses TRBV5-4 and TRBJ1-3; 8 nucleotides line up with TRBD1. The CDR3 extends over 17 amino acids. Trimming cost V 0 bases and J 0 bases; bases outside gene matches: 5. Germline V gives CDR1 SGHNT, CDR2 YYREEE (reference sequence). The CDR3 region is CASSLVPDRASGNTIYF. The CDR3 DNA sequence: TGTGCCAGCAGCTTGGTCCCGGACAGGGCCTCTGGAAACACCATATATTTT.

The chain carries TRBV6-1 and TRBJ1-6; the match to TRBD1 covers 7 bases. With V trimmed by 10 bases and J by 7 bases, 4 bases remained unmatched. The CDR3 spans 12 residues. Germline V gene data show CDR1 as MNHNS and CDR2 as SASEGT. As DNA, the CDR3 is TGTGCCACTCGACAGGGAAATTCACCCCTCCACTTT. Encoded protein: CATRQGNSPLHF.

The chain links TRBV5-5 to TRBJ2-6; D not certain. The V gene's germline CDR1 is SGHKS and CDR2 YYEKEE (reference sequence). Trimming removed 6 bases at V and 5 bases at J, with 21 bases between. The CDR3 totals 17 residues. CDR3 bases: TGTGCCAGCATCATTCATGTCGCACAAAGTCGGGCCAACGTCCTGACTTTC. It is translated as CASIIHVAQSRANVLTF.

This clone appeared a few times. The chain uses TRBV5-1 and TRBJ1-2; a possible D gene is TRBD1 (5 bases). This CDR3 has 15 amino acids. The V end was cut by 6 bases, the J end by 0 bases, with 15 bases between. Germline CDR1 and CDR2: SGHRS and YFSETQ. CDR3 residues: CASTLGVSANYGYTF. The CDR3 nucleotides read TGCGCCAGCACCCTAGGGGTAAGCGCTAACTATGGCTACACCTTC.

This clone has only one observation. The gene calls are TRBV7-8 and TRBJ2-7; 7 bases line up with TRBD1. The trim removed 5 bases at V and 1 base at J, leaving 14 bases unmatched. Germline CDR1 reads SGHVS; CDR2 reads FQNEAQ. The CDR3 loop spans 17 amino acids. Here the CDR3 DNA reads TGTGCCAGCAGCAAGGACAGGATTCTAAAAATATCCTACGAGCAGTACTTC. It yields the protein CASSKDRILKISYEQYF.

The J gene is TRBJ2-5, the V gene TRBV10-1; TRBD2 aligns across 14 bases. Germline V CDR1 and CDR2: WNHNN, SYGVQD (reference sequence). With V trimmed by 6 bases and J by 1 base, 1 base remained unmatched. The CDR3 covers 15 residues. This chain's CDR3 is CASRTSGRAQETQYF. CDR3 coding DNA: TGCGCCAGCAGGACTAGCGGGAGGGCCCAAGAGACCCAGTACTTC.

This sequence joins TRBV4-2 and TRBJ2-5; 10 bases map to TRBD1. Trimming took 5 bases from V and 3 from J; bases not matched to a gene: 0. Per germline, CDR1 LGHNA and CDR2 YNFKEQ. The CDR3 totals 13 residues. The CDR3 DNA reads TGTGCCAGCAGCGGACAGGGGGAAGAGACCCAGTACTTC. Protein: CASSGQGEETQYF.

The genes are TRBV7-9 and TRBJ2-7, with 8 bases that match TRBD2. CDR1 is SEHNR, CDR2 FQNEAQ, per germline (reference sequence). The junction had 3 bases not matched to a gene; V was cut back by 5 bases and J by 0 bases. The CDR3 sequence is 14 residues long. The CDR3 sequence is CASSGGLDSYEQYF. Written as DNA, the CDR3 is TGTGCCAGCAGCGGGGGACTAGACTCCTACGAGCAGTACTTC.

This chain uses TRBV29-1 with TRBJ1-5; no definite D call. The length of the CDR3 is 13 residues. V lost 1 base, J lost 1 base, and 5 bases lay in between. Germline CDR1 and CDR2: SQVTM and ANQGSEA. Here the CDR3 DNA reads TGCAGCGTTGAAGTGGACAGCAATCAGCCCCAGCATTTT. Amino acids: CSVEVDSNQPQHF.

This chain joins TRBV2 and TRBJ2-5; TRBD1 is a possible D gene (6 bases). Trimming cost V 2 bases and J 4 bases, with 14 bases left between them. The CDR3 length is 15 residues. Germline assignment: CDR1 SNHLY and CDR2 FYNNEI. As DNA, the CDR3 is TGTGCCAGCAGTGAATACAGGGATCCCTCAGAGACCCAGTACTTC. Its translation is CASSEYRDPSETQYF.

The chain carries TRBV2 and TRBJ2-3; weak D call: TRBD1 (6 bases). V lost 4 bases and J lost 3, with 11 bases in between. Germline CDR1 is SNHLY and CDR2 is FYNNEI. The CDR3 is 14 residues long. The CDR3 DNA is TGTGCCAGCAGTGTGGCAGGGGAGACAGATACGCAGTATTTT. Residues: CASSVAGETDTQYF. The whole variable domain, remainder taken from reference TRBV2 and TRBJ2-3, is EPEVTQTPSHQVTQMGQEVILRCVPISNHLYFYWYRQILGQKVEFLVSFYNNEISEKSEIFDDQFSVERPDGSNFTLKIRSTKLEDSAMYFCASSVAGETDTQYFGPGTRLTVL.

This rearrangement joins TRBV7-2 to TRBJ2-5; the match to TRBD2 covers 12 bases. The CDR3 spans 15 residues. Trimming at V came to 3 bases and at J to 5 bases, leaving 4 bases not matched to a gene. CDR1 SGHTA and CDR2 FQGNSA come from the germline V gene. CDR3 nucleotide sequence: TGTGCCAGCAGCTTGTCGCTAGCGGGAGGGGAGACCCAGTACTTC. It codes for CASSLSLAGGETQYF.

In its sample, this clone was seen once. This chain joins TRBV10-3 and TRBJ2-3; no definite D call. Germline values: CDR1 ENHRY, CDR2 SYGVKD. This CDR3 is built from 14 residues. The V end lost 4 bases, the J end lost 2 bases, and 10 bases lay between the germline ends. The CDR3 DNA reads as TGTGCCATCAGTGCAGATGCAGTCACAGATACGCAGTATTTT. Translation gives CAISADAVTDTQYF.

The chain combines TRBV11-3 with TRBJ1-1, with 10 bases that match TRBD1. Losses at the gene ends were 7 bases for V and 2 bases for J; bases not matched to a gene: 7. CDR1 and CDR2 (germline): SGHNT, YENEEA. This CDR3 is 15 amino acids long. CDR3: CASTWDRGDNTEAFF. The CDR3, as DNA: TGTGCCAGCACCTGGGACAGGGGAGACAACACTGAAGCTTTCTTT.

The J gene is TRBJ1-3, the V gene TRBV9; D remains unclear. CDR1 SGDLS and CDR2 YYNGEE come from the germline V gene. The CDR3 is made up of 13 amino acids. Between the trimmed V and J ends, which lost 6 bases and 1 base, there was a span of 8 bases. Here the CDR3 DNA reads TGTGCCAGCAAATTAGGTTCTGGAAACACCATATATTTT. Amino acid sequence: CASKLGSGNTIYF.

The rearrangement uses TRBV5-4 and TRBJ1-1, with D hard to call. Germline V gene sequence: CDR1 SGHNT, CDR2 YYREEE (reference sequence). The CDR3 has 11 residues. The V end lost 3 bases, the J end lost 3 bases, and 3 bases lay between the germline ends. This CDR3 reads CASSSYTEAFF. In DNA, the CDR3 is TGTGCCAGCAGCTCATACACTGAAGCTTTCTTT.

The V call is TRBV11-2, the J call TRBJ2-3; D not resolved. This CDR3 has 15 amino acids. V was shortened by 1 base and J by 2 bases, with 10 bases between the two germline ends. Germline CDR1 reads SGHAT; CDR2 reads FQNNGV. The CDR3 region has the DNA TGTGCCAGCAGCTTAGTTAACAGTTTCACAGATACGCAGTATTTT. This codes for CASSLVNSFTDTQYF. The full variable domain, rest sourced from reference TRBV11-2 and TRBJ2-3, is EAGVAQSPRYKIIEKRQSVAFWCNPISGHATLYWYQQILGQGPKLLIQFQNNGVVDDSQLPKDRFSAERLKGVDSTLKIQPAKLEDSAVYLCASSLVNSFTDTQYFGPGTRLTVL.

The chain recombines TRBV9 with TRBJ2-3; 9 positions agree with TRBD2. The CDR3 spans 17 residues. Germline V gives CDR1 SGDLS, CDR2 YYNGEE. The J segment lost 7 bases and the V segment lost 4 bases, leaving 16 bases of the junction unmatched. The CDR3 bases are TGTGCCAGCAGCCCAACTCTAGCGGGGAAGCAGTCAAATACGCAGTATTTT. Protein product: CASSPTLAGKQSNTQYF. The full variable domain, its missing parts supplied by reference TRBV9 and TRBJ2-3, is DSGVTQTPKHLITATGQRVTLRCSPRSGDLSVYWYQQSLDQGLQFLIQYYNGEERAKGNILERFSAQQFPDLHSELNLSSLELGDSALYFCASSPTLAGKQSNTQYFGPGTRLTVL.

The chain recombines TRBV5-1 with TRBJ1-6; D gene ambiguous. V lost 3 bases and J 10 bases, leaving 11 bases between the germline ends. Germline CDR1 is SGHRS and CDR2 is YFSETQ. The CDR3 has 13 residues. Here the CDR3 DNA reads TGCGCCAGCAGCTCCCGGTGGGAGTCACCCCTCCACTTT. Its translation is CASSSRWESPLHF.

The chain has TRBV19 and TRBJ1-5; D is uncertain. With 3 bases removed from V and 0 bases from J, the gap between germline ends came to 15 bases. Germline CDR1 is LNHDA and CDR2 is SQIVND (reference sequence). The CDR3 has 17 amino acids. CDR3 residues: CASSIPSGRYSNQPQHF. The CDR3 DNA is TGTGCCAGTAGTATTCCGTCAGGACGGTATAGCAATCAGCCCCAGCATTTT.

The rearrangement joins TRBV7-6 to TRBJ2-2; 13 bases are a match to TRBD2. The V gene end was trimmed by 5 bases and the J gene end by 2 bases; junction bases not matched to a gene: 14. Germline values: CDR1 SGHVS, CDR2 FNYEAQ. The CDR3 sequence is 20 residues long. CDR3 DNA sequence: TGTGCCAGCAGCATCAACTCCGGGACTAGCGGGATCAGCAACACCGGGGAGCTGTTTTTT. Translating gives CASSINSGTSGISNTGELFF.

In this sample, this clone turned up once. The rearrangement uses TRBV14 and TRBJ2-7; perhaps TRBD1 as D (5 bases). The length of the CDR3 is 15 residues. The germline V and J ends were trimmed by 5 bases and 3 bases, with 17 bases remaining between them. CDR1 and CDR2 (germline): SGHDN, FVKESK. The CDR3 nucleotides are TGTGCCAGCAGCTCCAGACTTCAAGGACACTACGAGCAGTACTTC. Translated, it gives CASSSRLQGHYEQYF.

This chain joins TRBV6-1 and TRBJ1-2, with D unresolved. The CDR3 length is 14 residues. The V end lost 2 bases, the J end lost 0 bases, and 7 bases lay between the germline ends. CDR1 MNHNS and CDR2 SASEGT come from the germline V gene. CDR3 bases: TGTGCCAGCAGTGAAATCGGGACTAACTATGGCTACACCTTC. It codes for CASSEIGTNYGYTF.

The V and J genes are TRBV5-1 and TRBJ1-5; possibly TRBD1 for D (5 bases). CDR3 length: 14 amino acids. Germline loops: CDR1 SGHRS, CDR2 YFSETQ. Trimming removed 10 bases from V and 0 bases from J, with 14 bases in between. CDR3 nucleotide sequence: TGCGCCCCACGGGGCAGCCTTAGCAATCAGCCCCAGCATTTT. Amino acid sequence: CAPRGSLSNQPQHF.

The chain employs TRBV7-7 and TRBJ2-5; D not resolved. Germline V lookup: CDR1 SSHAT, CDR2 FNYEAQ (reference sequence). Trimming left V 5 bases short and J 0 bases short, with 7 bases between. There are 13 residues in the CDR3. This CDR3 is CASSPGHQETQYF. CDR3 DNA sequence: TGTGCCAGCAGCCCCGGGCACCAAGAGACCCAGTACTTC.